The clone carrying this T cell receptor beta chain is deemed large (0.1 to 1%). Its antigen is undetermined. Germline V gene lookup returns CDR1 MNHEY and CDR2 SVGAGI. CDR3 length equals 19 residues. Trimming cost V 0 bases and J 0 bases, with 15 bases left between them. The sample comes from a study of T cell repertoires in aging, cancer and after chemotherapy. In the study overall: Donor ages fell into six groups from 30 or younger up to 70 or older. Study conclusions and caveats: Across the chemotherapy interval, each cancer cohort showed higher median generation probability, suggesting thymic rebound.

The template was genomic DNA from peripheral blood, not RNA. TRB rearrangements spanning V, D and J were amplified using mixed TRB-A/B primers. TCRdb reprocessed the multiplex PCR reads with MiXCR, giving one entry per CDR3 protein. The sample has over 1,000 distinct CDR3 sequences; around 28% are singletons. This receptor was obtained from a human donor with a blood cancer. Sequencing was carried out using blood. V is TRBV6-5 and J is TRBJ1-6; D is ambiguous. CDR3: CASSYSGLTSSSYNSPLHF. The CDR3 DNA is TGTGCCAGCAGTTACTCAGGATTAACATCGAGCTCCTATAATTCACCCCTCCACTTT.